This entry concerns a single T cell receptor beta chain. Its specificity is unknown. These data are taken from a study of blood T cells in healthy people across ages. Overall study findings and caveats: With donor CMV status unknown, expanded clonotype changes were possibly confounded. Diversity figures derived from one million T cells were judged to underestimate the true value.

There are 13 residues in the CDR3. Germline CDR1 and CDR2: MNHNS and SASEGT. V lost 0 bases to trimming and J lost 10 bases, with 12 bases between them. Each sample gave at least 6 million isolated PBMCs. A second roughly 7 to 12 cycle PCR used barcoded and J-beta primers. TCRdb fed the 5' RACE reads into MiXCR, producing one record per CDR3 protein. The sample carries about 730,000 distinct CDR3 sequences, 43% recorded once. The clonotype originates from a woman in her fifties or sixties in good health. Sequenced: blood. V usage is TRBV6-1 and J usage is TRBJ1-1, with D possibly matching TRBD1 (5 bases). The CDR3 is CASSEAAGQGAFF. The CDR3 bases are TGTGCCAGCAGTGAAGCGGCAGGACAAGGAGCTTTCTTT.